One and the same sample provided the 18 T cell receptor beta chains below, sequenced in a study of CD8 T cells in Susac syndrome. The authors reverse transcribed roughly 0.5 to 1 ug RNA with random hexamers. TCRdb independently ran MiXCR on the immunoSEQ multiplex PCR reads; one entry per CDR3 protein. The sample records under 200,000 distinct CDR3 sequences, roughly 96% being singletons. The sample taken for sequencing was CD4+ T cells from PBMCs. The receptors come from a human donor in good health.

The chain uses TRBV7-3 and TRBJ2-3, with 8 bases matching TRBD2. Per the germline V gene, CDR1 is SGHTA and CDR2 is FQGTGA. V trimming: 4 bases; J trimming: 1 base; junction bases outside the gene matches: 4. The CDR3 is made up of 15 amino acids. This CDR3 is CASSSPGLGTDTQYF. The CDR3, as DNA: TGTGCCAGCAGCTCTCCGGGACTAGGCACAGATACGCAGTATTTT.

The CDR3: CASSLVLPENYGYTF. The CDR3 DNA sequence: TGTGCCAGCAGCTTAGTACTACCGGAAAACTATGGCTACACCTTC. V usage is TRBV7-9 and J usage is TRBJ1-2; D gene uncertain. Germline CDR1 and CDR2: SEHNR and FQNEAQ (reference sequence). The V end was cut by 1 base, the J end by 2 bases, with 11 bases between. The CDR3 extends over 15 amino acids.

The genes are TRBV29-1 and TRBJ2-1; 10 bases are a match to TRBD2. There are 13 residues in the CDR3. Trimming took 7 bases from V and 2 from J; bases not matched to a gene: 2. CDR1 SQVTM and CDR2 ANQGSEA come from the germline V gene. The CDR3 loop is CSGGTSAYNEQFF. The DNA of the CDR3 is TGCAGCGGGGGGACTAGCGCCTACAATGAGCAGTTCTTC.

V usage is TRBV3-1 and J usage is TRBJ2-5; D may be TRBD2 (5 bases). V lost 7 bases to trimming and J lost 1 base, with 13 bases between them. The germline gives CDR1 LGHDT, CDR2 YNNKEL (reference sequence). The CDR3 has 14 residues. The CDR3 coding sequence is TGTGCCAGCAACTCGCCGGACTTCCAAGAGACCCAGTACTTC. This gives the protein CASNSPDFQETQYF.

The chain employs TRBV20-1 and TRBJ2-5; TRBD1 matches 7 bases. Per the germline V gene, CDR1 is DFQATT and CDR2 is SNEGSKA (reference sequence). This CDR3 spans 17 amino acids. V was pared by 1 base and J by 3 bases, with 14 bases of the junction left unmatched. This CDR3 is CSARALYRGVGKETQYF. Written as DNA, the CDR3 is TGCAGTGCTAGAGCCCTATACAGGGGAGTTGGTAAAGAGACCCAGTACTTC.

This clonotype was seen a single time. The gene calls are TRBV4-1 and TRBJ2-7; D remains ambiguous. Deletions cut 3 bases from V and 3 bases from J, with 3 bases between. Germline values: CDR1 MGHRA, CDR2 YSYEKL. The length of the CDR3 is 11 residues. The CDR3 nucleotides read TGCGCCAGCAGCCACCACTACGAGCAGTACTTC. Amino acid sequence: CASSHHYEQYF.

The genes are TRBV20-1 and TRBJ2-7; maybe TRBD1 (6 bases). Between the trimmed V and J ends, which lost 3 bases and 2 bases, there was a span of 8 bases. Germline CDR1 is DFQATT and CDR2 is SNEGSKA (reference sequence). The CDR3 is 12 amino acids. DNA for the CDR3: TGCAGTGCTAGTGGGACACCCTACGAGCAGTACGTC. This codes for CSASGTPYEQYV.

V gene TRBV5-6 combines with J gene TRBJ2-5; 7 bases line up with TRBD2. From germline, CDR1 is SGHDT and CDR2 YYEEEE. There are 16 residues in the CDR3. J was trimmed by 5 bases and V by 4 bases; bases with no gene match: 14. As DNA, the CDR3 is TGTGCCAGCAGCCCCGCGGAGGCGGGAGATTCCGAGACCCAGTACTTC. Amino acids: CASSPAEAGDSETQYF.

The chain couples TRBV9 to TRBJ2-3; 8 bases map to TRBD2. With V trimmed by 0 bases and J by 4 bases, 4 bases remained unmatched. The CDR3 runs to 15 residues. Germline V lookup: CDR1 SGDLS, CDR2 YYNGEE. CDR3 sequence (DNA): TGTGCCAGCAGCGTAGCGGGGGGGGTAGCAGATACGCAGTATTTT. This sequence encodes CASSVAGGVADTQYF.

The count of this clonotype is one. This chain connects TRBV2 to TRBJ2-7, with TRBD1 matching 10 bases. V was pared by 4 bases and J by 9 bases, with 6 bases of the junction left unmatched. The CDR3 totals 13 residues. Germline V gene lookup returns CDR1 SNHLY and CDR2 FYNNEI. DNA of the CDR3: TGTGCCAGCAGTGCCGGGACAGGGGAGGTGCAGTACGTC. It yields the protein CASSAGTGEVQYV.

The CDR3 is CSALVRLNTEAFF. The CDR3 DNA follows: TGCAGTGCTTTAGTCCGTTTGAACACTGAAGCTTTCTTT. The rearrangement uses TRBV20-1 and TRBJ1-1; D ambiguous. V shed 5 bases and J shed 0 bases, with 10 bases lying between them. The germline gives CDR1 DFQATT, CDR2 SNEGSKA (reference sequence). The CDR3 is 13 residues long.

The gene calls are TRBV6-5 and TRBJ2-7; a weak D match, TRBD1 (5 bases). The V end was cut by 6 bases, the J end by 7 bases, with 19 bases between. The length of the CDR3 is 14 residues. Per the germline V gene, CDR1 is MNHEY and CDR2 is SVGAGI. The CDR3 region has the DNA TGTGCCAGCAGCCCTCAAGGGGCTAGTGGGGAGCAGTACTTC. Its protein product is CASSPQGASGEQYF.

This chain links TRBV7-8 with TRBJ1-2; D not resolved. V was clipped by 1 base and J by 6 bases, with 12 bases between them. The length of the CDR3 is 14 residues. In germline, CDR1 is SGHVS, CDR2 FQNEAQ. CDR3 bases: TGTGCCAGCAGCTTAGTCTGGGGAGGAGATGGCTACACCTTC. Translated, it gives CASSLVWGGDGYTF.

The chain carries TRBV9 and TRBJ1-2; D uncertain. V lost 0 bases, J lost 4 bases, and 10 bases lay in between. This CDR3 region has 14 residues. Germline V CDR1 and CDR2: SGDLS, YYNGEE. The CDR3 coding sequence is TGTGCCAGCAGCGTAGCTATGACCCGCTATGGCTACACCTTC. Its protein is CASSVAMTRYGYTF.

J is TRBJ1-1 and V is TRBV9; 7 nucleotides match TRBD1. This CDR3 has 15 amino acids. V lost 4 bases, J lost 3 bases, and 9 bases stayed unmatched. CDR1 and CDR2 from the germline V gene are SGDLS and YYNGEE. CDR3 sequence reads: CASSTTRQGDTEAFF. The CDR3 DNA is TGTGCCAGCAGCACGACGCGACAGGGTGACACTGAAGCTTTCTTT.

The genes are TRBV25-1 and TRBJ1-2; D unclear. V was pared by 3 bases and J by 5 bases, with 10 bases between. There are 13 residues in the CDR3. Germline V gives CDR1 MGHDK, CDR2 SYGVNS. CDR3 coding DNA: TGTGCCAGCAGTGACGGACGTCATTATGGCTACACCTTC. Amino acid sequence: CASSDGRHYGYTF.

V gene TRBV12-3 or TRBV12-4 combines with J gene TRBJ2-5; no clear D gene. The CDR3 sequence is 14 residues long. Trimming took off 2 bases at V and 2 bases at J, with 9 bases between the two ends. The CDR3 DNA reads TGTGCCAGCAGTTTATCACCGCAGCAAGAGACCCAGTACTTC. It codes for CASSLSPQQETQYF.

The CDR3 sequence: CASSQGTSGPTYNEQFF. The CDR3 DNA reads TGTGCCAGCAGCCAAGGGACTAGCGGGCCAACCTACAATGAGCAGTTCTTC. The chain uses TRBV3-1 and TRBJ2-1, with 11 bases fitting TRBD2. V lost 1 base, J lost 2 bases, and 4 bases stayed unmatched. Per germline, CDR1 LGHDT and CDR2 YNNKEL (reference sequence). The CDR3 loop spans 17 amino acids.